Below, 11 T cell receptor beta chains from the same sample are listed, as sequenced in a study of neoadjuvant anti-PD-1 for oral cavity cancer. The time point here: after neoadjuvant nivolumab, at surgical resection. Sequenced by immunoSEQ multiplex PCR; TCRdb stores in-frame clones only, minus some. In the table there are about 15,000 clones, 40% of which are singletons. The source was tumor tissue, collected after nivolumab (anti-PD-1) treatment. These receptors were taken from a person aged 40 to 85 with oral cavity squamous cell carcinoma.

The CDR3 loop reads CASSFPRPSAEQYF. DNA of the CDR3: TGTGCCAGCAGCTTCCCCCGGCCCTCGGCCGAGCAGTACTTC. The V and J genes are TRBV11-2 and TRBJ2-7; D not certain. Trimming cost V 3 bases and J 6 bases, with 15 bases left between them. The CDR3 covers 14 residues. Germline loops: CDR1 SGHAT, CDR2 FQNNGV.

The chain combines TRBV18 with TRBJ2-2, with 11 positions matching TRBD1. Germline lookup yields CDR1 KGHSH and CDR2 LQKENI. With V trimmed by 3 bases and J by 5 bases, 8 bases remained unmatched. The CDR3 is 17 residues long. CDR3 bases: TGTGCCAGCTCACCGCCCGGGACAGGGGGAAGGACCGGGGAGCTGTTTTTT. It yields the protein CASSPPGTGGRTGELFF.

The chain has TRBV11-2 and TRBJ1-1; TRBD1 agrees at 7 bases. V was clipped by 5 bases and J by 4 bases; unmatched bases: 10. CDR1 is SGHAT, CDR2 FQNNGV, per germline. This CDR3 region has 15 residues. The CDR3 protein is CASSATGQRGTEAFF. The CDR3, as DNA: TGTGCCAGCAGCGCAACGGGACAGAGGGGCACTGAAGCTTTCTTT.

This clone showed up just a few times. This chain connects TRBV21-1 to TRBJ2-7; the D call in the table, TRBD1, was not verified against the DNA. TRBV21-1 is annotated as a pseudogene. CDR3 size: 14 residues. CDR3 nucleotides: TGTGCCAGCAGCCCCCGGGACAGGTCCTACGAGCAGTACTTC. This sequence encodes CASSPRDRSYEQYF.

The chain uses TRBV7-9 and TRBJ1-4; 9 bases line up with TRBD1. This CDR3 comprises 14 residues. Unmatched junction bases numbered 4, after V lost 5 bases and J lost 6 bases. Germline assignment: CDR1 SEHNR and CDR2 FQNEAQ (reference sequence). DNA of the CDR3: TGTGCCAGCAGCCTGGGACAGGGCTATGAAAAACTGTTTTTT. Amino acids: CASSLGQGYEKLFF. Full variable domain (remainder filled in from reference TRBV7-9 and TRBJ1-4): DTGVSQNPRHKITKRGQNVTFRCDPISEHNRLYWYRQTLGQGPEFLTYFQNEAQLEKSRLLSDRFSAERPKGSFSTLEIQRTEQGDSAMYLCASSLGQGYEKLFFGSGTQLSVL.

This clone occurred a few times. The J gene is TRBJ2-2, the V gene TRBV5-6, with D tentatively TRBD2 (5 bases). CDR3 length equals 13 residues. Germline CDR1 reads SGHDT; CDR2 reads YYEEEE. V lost 0 bases and J lost 8, with 8 bases in between. This CDR3 is CASSLVGGGELFF. In DNA, the CDR3 is TGTGCCAGCAGCTTGGTCGGAGGAGGGGAGCTGTTTTTT.

The genes are TRBV21-1 and TRBJ2-7; the D call of TRBD1 is as the table states it, not checked on the DNA. TRBV21-1 is reported as a pseudogene. The CDR3 extends over 14 amino acids. The DNA of the CDR3 is TGTGCCAGGGCAGGTGGGGCACTGGTCCACGAGCAGTACTTC. Translated, it gives CARAGGALVHEQYF.

The sample holds many counts of this clone. The chain uses TRBV15 and TRBJ1-4; 7 positions match TRBD1. From germline, CDR1 is LNHNV and CDR2 YYDKDF (reference sequence). The V and J ends lost 5 bases and 4 bases, in that order; junction bases with no gene match: 7. The CDR3 contains 15 residues. CDR3: CATSPRQGFNEKLFF. The CDR3 DNA follows: TGTGCCACCAGCCCCCGACAGGGCTTTAATGAAAAACTGTTTTTT.

In its sample, this clone was seen a few times. V usage is TRBV4-3 and J usage is TRBJ2-2; possible D gene TRBD2, 5 bases. There are 17 residues in the CDR3. Germline V gene data show CDR1 as LGHNA and CDR2 as YSLEER. Trimming took 0 bases from V and 4 from J, leaving 15 bases between them. CDR3 nucleotides: TGCGCCAGCAGCCAAGACGTCAGCGGTGACGGCACCGGGGAGCTGTTTTTT. It translates to CASSQDVSGDGTGELFF.

This sequence joins TRBV20-1 and TRBJ2-3; no reliable D call. Germline CDR1 DFQATT, CDR2 SNEGSKA (reference sequence). V was pared by 6 bases and J by 6 bases, with 7 bases between. This CDR3 is built from 10 residues. The CDR3 nucleotides read TGCAGTGCGAAACGGGATACGCAGTATTTT. Protein sequence: CSAKRDTQYF.

The gene calls are TRBV5-6 and TRBJ2-1, with unresolved D. Germline CDR1 reads SGHDT; CDR2 reads YYEEEE. The CDR3 has 15 amino acids. With 3 bases removed from V and 9 bases from J, the gap between germline ends came to 19 bases. CDR3 residues: CASSYRATGGVEQFF. CDR3 in DNA: TGTGCCAGCAGCTACCGGGCAACGGGCGGTGTTGAGCAGTTCTTC. The entire variable domain, with the rest obtained from reference TRBV5-6 and TRBJ2-1, is as follows: DAGVTQSPTHLIKTRGQQVTLRCSPKSGHDTVSWYQQALGQGPQFIFQYYEEEERQRGNFPDRFSGHQFPNYSSELNVNALLLGDSALYLCASSYRATGGVEQFFGPGTRLTVL.